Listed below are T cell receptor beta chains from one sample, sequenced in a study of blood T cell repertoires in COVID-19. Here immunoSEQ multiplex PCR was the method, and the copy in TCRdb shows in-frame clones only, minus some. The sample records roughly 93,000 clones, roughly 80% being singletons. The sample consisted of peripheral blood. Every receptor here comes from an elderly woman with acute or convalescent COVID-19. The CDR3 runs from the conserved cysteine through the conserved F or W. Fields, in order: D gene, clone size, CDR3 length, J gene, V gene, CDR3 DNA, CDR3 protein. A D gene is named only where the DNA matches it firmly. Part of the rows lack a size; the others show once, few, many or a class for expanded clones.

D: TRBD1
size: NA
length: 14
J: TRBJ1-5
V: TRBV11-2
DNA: TGTGCCAGCAGCTCAGGGACAGGGCGTCAGCCCCAGCATTTT
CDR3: CASSSGTGRQPQHF

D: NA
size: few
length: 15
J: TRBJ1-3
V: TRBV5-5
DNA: TGTGCCAGCAGCTTGGTCCACTCCTCTGGAAACACCATATATTTT
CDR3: CASSLVHSSGNTIYF

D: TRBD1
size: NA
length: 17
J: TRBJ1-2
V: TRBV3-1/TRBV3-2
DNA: TGTGCCAGCAGCCAAGTTGCCCGGACAGGGGGCGGGTATGGCTACACCTTC
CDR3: CASSQVARTGGGYGYTF

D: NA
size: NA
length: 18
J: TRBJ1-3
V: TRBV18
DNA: TGTGCCAGCTCACCACTACCCACGGGTCGGGTAGCCGGAAACACCATATATTTT
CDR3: CASSPLPTGRVAGNTIYF

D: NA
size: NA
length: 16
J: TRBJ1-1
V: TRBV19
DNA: TGTGCCAGTAGTATAGGGAGCCGGATTATGAACACTGAAGCTTTCTTT
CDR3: CASSIGSRIMNTEAFF

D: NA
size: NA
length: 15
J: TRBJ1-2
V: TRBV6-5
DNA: TGTGCCAGCAGTTACTCGAATCAGGTCCACTATGGCTACACCTTC
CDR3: CASSYSNQVHYGYTF

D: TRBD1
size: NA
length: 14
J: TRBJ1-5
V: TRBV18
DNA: TGTGCCAGCTCACTGGGACAGCACAATCAGCCCCAGCATTTT
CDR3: CASSLGQHNQPQHF

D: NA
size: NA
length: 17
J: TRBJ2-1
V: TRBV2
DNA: TGTGCCAGCAGTGTGAGGGGCGGGGTGAGCTCCTACAATGAGCAGTTCTTC
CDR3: CASSVRGGVSSYNEQFF

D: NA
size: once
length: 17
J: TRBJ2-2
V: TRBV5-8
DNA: TGTGCCAGCATCACAAACCCGGGGGGCCGGAACACCGGGGAGCTGTTTTTT
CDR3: CASITNPGGRNTGELFF

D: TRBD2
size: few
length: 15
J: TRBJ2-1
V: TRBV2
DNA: TGTGCCAGCCAAAAGACTAGCGGGACGTACAATGAGCAGTTCTTC
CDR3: CASQKTSGTYNEQFF

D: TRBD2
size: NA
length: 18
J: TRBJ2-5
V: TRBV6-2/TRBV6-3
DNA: TGTGCCAGCAGTGGACGAACTAGCGGGGGGCCCCGTGGGGAGACCCAGTACTTC
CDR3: CASSGRTSGGPRGETQYF

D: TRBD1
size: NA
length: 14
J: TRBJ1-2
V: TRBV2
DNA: TGTGCCAGCAGACTAGGACAGGGGGACTATGGCTACACCTTC
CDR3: CASRLGQGDYGYTF

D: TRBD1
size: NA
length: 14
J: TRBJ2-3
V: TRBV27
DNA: TGTGCCACCCTGATCGGGACAGGGGATGATACGCAGTATTTT
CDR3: CATLIGTGDDTQYF

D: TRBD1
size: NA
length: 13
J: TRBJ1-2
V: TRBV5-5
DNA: TGTGCCAGCAGCAGAACAGGGGTGGATGGCTACACCTTC
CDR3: CASSRTGVDGYTF

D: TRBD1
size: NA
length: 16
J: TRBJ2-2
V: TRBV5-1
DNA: TGCGCCAGCAGCTTGCGGGACAGGCGAGGAAATGGGGAGCTGTTTTTT
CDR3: CASSLRDRRGNGELFF

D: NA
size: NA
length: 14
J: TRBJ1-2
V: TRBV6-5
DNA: TGTGCCAGCAGTCAAACGGGACTATACTATGGCTACACCTTC
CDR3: CASSQTGLYYGYTF

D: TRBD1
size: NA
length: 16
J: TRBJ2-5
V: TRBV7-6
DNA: TGTGCCAGCAGCTTAGGCGCAGGGGGCGGGCGGGAGACCCAGTACTTC
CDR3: CASSLGAGGGRETQYF

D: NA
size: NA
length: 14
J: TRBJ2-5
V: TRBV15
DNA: TGTGCCACCAGCAGGCCTAGCTTCCAAGAGACCCAGTACTTC
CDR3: CATSRPSFQETQYF

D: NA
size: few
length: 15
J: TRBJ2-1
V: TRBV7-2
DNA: TGTGCCAGCAGCTTTGGGCCCCCGCGTGACAATGAGCAGTTCTTC
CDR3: CASSFGPPRDNEQFF

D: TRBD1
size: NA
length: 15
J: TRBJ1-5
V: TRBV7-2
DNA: TGTGCCAGCAGCCCAAGGGACAGGGGAAATCAGCCCCAGCATTTT
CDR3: CASSPRDRGNQPQHF

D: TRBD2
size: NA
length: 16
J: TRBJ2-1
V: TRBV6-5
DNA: TGTGCCAGCAGTTTCGGACTAGCGGGGGGGCCCAATGAGCAGTTCTTC
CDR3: CASSFGLAGGPNEQFF

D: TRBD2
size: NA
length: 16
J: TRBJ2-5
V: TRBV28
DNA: TGTGCCAGCAGTCTTAGCGGGGCTATGCACCAAGAGACCCAGTACTTC
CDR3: CASSLSGAMHQETQYF

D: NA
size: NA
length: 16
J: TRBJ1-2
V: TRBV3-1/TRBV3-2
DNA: TGTGCCAGCAGCCAAAGAACGGGGGGGAGGAACTATGGCTACACCTTC
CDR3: CASSQRTGGRNYGYTF

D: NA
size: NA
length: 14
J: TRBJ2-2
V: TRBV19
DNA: TGTGCCAGTAATGCCCGCGAGAGCTCCGGGGAGCTGTTTTTT
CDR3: CASNARESSGELFF

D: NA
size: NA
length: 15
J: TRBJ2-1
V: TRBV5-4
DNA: TGTGCCAGCAGCTTGACTACAGGGTCCTACAATGAGCAGTTCTTC
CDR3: CASSLTTGSYNEQFF

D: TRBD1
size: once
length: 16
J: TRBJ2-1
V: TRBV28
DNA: TGTGCCAGCAGTTCAGGGGGCGAGAGTTCCTACAATGAGCAGTTCTTC
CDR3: CASSSGGESSYNEQFF

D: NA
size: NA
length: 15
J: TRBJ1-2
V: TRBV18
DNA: TGTGCCAGCTCAGGCAACACAGGACCCTACTATGGCTACACCTTC
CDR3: CASSGNTGPYYGYTF

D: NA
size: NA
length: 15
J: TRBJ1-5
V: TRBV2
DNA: TGTGCCAGCAAGGGAGAGGCGTTGAGCAATCAGCCCCAGCATTTT
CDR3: CASKGEALSNQPQHF

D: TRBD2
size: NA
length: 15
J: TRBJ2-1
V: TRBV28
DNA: TGTGCCAGCAGTATCGGGACTAGCTGGGGGGATGAGCAGTTCTTC
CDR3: CASSIGTSWGDEQFF

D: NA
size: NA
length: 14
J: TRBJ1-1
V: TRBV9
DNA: TGTGCCAGCAGCGCCGGACACCGGAACACTGAAGCTTTCTTT
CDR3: CASSAGHRNTEAFF

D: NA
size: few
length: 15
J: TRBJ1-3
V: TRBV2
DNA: TGTGCCATCAAGGGGTCCGGCAGCTCTGGAAACACCATATATTTT
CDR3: CAIKGSGSSGNTIYF